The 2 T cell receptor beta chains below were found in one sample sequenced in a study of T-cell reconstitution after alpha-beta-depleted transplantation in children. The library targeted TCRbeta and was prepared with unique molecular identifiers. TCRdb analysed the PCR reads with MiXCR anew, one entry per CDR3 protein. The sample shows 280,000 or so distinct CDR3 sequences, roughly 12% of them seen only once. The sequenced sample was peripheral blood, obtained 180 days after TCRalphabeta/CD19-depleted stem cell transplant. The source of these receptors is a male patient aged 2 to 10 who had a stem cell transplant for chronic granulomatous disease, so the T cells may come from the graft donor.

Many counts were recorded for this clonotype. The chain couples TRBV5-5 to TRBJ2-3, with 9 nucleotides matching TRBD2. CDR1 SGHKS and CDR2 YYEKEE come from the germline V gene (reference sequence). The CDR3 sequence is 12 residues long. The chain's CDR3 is CACGGGGDTQYF. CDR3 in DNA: TGTGCTTGCGGGGGGGGCGGAGATACGCAGTATTTT.

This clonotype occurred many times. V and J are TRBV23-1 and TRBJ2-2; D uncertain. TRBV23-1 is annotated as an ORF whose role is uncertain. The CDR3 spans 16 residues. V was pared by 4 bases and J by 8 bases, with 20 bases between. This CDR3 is CASSRSGSVGRGELFF. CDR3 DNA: TGCGCCAGCAGTCGGTCTGGCAGCGTTGGTCGTGGGGAGCTGTTTTTT.